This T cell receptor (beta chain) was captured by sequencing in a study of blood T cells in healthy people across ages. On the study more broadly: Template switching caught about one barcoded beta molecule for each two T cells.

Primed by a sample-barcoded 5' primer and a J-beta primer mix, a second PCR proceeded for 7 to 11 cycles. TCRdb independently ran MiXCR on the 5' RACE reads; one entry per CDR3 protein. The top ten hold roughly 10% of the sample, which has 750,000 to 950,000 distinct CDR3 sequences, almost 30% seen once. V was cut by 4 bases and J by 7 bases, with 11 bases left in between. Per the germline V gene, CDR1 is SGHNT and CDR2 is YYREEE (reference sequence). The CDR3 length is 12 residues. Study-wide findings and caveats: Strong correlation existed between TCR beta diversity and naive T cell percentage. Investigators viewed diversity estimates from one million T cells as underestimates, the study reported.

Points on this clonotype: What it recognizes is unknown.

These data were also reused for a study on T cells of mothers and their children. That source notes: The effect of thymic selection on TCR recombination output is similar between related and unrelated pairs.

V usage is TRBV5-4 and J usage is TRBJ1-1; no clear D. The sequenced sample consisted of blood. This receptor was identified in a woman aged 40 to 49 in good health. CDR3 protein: CASSRQRDEAFF. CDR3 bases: TGTGCCAGCAGCCGACAACGGGATGAAGCTTTCTTT. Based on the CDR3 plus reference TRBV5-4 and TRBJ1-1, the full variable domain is ETGVTQSPTHLIKTRGQQVTLRCSSQSGHNTVSWYQQALGQGPQFIFQYYREEENGRGNFPPRFSGLQFPNYSSELNVNALELDDSALYLCASSRQRDEAFFGQGTRLTVV.